The 3 T cell receptor beta chains listed next were all sequenced from one sample in a study of Graves' ophthalmopathy and Graves' hyperthyroidism. Amplified material comprised TCR beta CDR3 regions derived from RNA transcripts. An initial RT-PCR round employing HTBI primers preceded a second-round multiplex PCR. MiXCR was run by TCRdb on the multiplex PCR reads, yielding one entry per CDR3 protein. The sample holds approximately 330,000 distinct CDR3 sequences, roughly 16% seen once. Input material: peripheral blood. The receptor source for this set is an adult man with Graves' ophthalmopathy.

To note about this clonotype: A much larger clone differs from this one at a single base, so this may be a read error. This chain joins TRBV11-1 and TRBJ1-3; TRBD1 aligns across 12 bases. Germline V gene data show CDR1 as SGHAT and CDR2 as FQDESV (reference sequence). Trimming removed 7 bases from V and 7 bases from J; junction bases left unmatched: 14. The CDR3 covers 17 residues. The CDR3 sequence: CASIWGTGGRHGNTIYF. Here the CDR3 DNA reads TGTGCCAGCATCTGGGGGACAGGGGGCCGCCATGGGAACACCATATATTTT.

This clonotype was seen ten or more times. The chain uses TRBV6-1 and TRBJ1-1; a weak D match, TRBD1 (5 bases). Germline CDR1 MNHNS, CDR2 SASEGT. The CDR3 is 15 residues long. The V gene lost 6 bases and the J gene lost 2 bases, with 16 bases spanning the gap. In nucleotides, the CDR3 is TGTGCCAGCAGCGGGGGTCCCGGGGACAACACTGAAGCTTTCTTT. Translating gives CASSGGPGDNTEAFF.

The sample holds many counts of this clonotype. The chain links TRBV6-1 to TRBJ2-6, with D unresolved. The length of the CDR3 is 15 residues. The germline V and J ends were trimmed by 8 bases and 0 bases, with 11 bases remaining between them. The germline CDR1 and CDR2 sequences are MNHNS and SASEGT. This CDR3 is CASQPQSSGANVLTF. CDR3 sequence (DNA): TGTGCCAGCCAACCACAGAGCTCTGGGGCCAACGTCCTGACTTTC.